These 31 T cell receptor beta chains originate from one sample sequenced in a study of blood T cells in healthy people across ages. With a J-beta primer mix and a sample-barcoded 5' primer, a second PCR ran about 6 to 11 cycles. MiXCR, run by TCRdb on the 5' RACE reads, gives a single entry per CDR3 protein. The repertoire holds over 1,500,000 distinct CDR3 sequences, with just under 50% as singletons. Sequencing was performed on blood. The receptor source for this set is a woman in her forties in good health.

The CDR3 region has the DNA TGTGCCAGCAGTTACTCCCTCAGACAGGGAACAGATACGCAGTATTTT. This gives the protein CASSYSLRQGTDTQYF. The rearrangement links TRBV6-6 to TRBJ2-3, with 7 bases aligning to TRBD1. This CDR3 has 16 amino acids. The junction had 6 bases not matched to a gene; V was cut back by 0 bases and J by 3 bases. The germline CDR1 and CDR2 sequences are MNHNY and SVGAGI (reference sequence).

The chain carries TRBV6-2 or TRBV6-3 and TRBJ2-5; 11 bases match TRBD1. Matching the DNA end better, TRBJ2-7 makes the J call doubtful. Germline V lookup: CDR1 MNHEY, CDR2 SVGEGT. This CDR3 comprises 15 residues. The CDR3 loop reads CASRIGQGARYEQYF. Here the CDR3 DNA reads TGTGCCAGCCGAATCGGACAGGGGGCGAGGTACGAGCAGTACTTC.

The chain joins TRBV20-1 to TRBJ2-1; no definite D call. CDR1 is DFQATT and CDR2 is SNEGSKA in the germline V gene (reference sequence). This CDR3 spans 14 amino acids. V dropped 0 bases and J dropped 7 bases, with 13 bases sitting between them. In nucleotides, the CDR3 is TGCAGTGCTAGAGAACGGGCCCCGAGTAATGAGCAGTTCTTC. Translation gives CSARERAPSNEQFF.

This clonotype was observed a few times. This chain links TRBV4-2 with TRBJ2-3, with TRBD2 identical over 10 bases. V was pared by 10 bases and J by 2 bases, with 3 bases of the junction left unmatched. This CDR3 has 13 residues. The germline CDR1 and CDR2 sequences are LGHNA and YNFKEQ. Here the CDR3 reads CAISGGNTDTQYF. DNA of the CDR3: TGTGCCATTAGCGGGGGGAACACAGATACGCAGTATTTT.

The J gene is TRBJ1-2, the V gene TRBV7-9; 8 positions agree with TRBD1. Germline assignment: CDR1 SEHNR and CDR2 FQNEAQ (reference sequence). Trimming at V came to 4 bases and at J to 4 bases, leaving 8 bases not matched to a gene. The CDR3 consists of 15 residues. The CDR3 protein is CASSSTDRVGYGYTF. Written as DNA, the CDR3 is TGTGCCAGCAGCTCCACGGACAGGGTCGGCTATGGCTACACCTTC.

The CDR3 coding sequence is TGTGCTAGTGGTTTGTACGGGGCGAGCACAGATACGCAGTATTTT. Amino acids: CASGLYGASTDTQYF. The chain has TRBV12-5 and TRBJ2-3; D is tentatively TRBD1 or TRBD2 (5 bases each). CDR1 is LGHNT and CDR2 is FRNRAP in the germline V gene. V shed 2 bases and J shed 0 bases, with 9 bases lying between them. The CDR3 contains 15 residues.

This clonotype occurred a few times. The chain is built from TRBV5-6 and TRBJ2-5, with D perhaps matching TRBD2 (6 bases). This CDR3 contains 14 residues. CDR1 and CDR2 (germline): SGHDT, YYEEEE. The ends were cut back, 4 bases at V and 1 base at J, with 11 bases in the middle. The chain's CDR3 is CASSILSGQETQYF. The CDR3 DNA sequence: TGTGCCAGCAGCATACTTAGCGGCCAAGAGACCCAGTACTTC.

This clonotype was seen more than once but under ten times. The V and J genes are TRBV4-2 and TRBJ1-1; unclear D gene. Trimming took 5 bases from V and 7 from J, leaving 5 bases between them. CDR1 is LGHNA and CDR2 is YNFKEQ in the germline V gene. CDR3 length: 10 amino acids. This chain's CDR3 is CASSYSEAFF. The CDR3 coding sequence is TGTGCCAGCAGCTATAGTGAAGCTTTCTTT.

V and J are TRBV6-4 and TRBJ2-1; 7 nucleotides agree with TRBD2. The J call may be faulty, since TRBJ2-7 better matches the DNA end. CDR3 length: 14 amino acids. Germline CDR1 reads MRHNA; CDR2 reads SNTAGT. Written as DNA, the CDR3 is TGTGCCAGCAGTGTCGGACTAGAAACGAATGAGCAGTACTTC. This gives the protein CASSVGLETNEQYF.

This clonotype has a handful of counts. The CDR3 region has the DNA TGTGCCAGCAGCGTAGGGTGGGACAGGGGGCGAAGAGACTATGGCTACACCTTC. Translated, it gives CASSVGWDRGRRDYGYTF. This rearrangement joins TRBV9 to TRBJ1-2, with 12 bases fitting TRBD1. V shed 0 bases and J 3 bases; nucleotides not matched to a gene: 9. CDR1 is SGDLS and CDR2 is YYNGEE in the germline V gene. The CDR3 consists of 18 residues.

This clonotype was seen once. The chain is built from TRBV6-6 and TRBJ2-7; TRBD1 agrees at 9 bases. Germline trimming cut 4 bases from V and 5 bases from J; bases unmatched to any gene: 3. CDR3 size: 13 residues. Germline assignment: CDR1 MNHNY and CDR2 SVGAGI (reference sequence). CDR3 sequence (DNA): TGTGCCAGCAGTTTCTACAGGGGGCACGAGCAGTACTTC. It is translated as CASSFYRGHEQYF.

This clonotype was seen more than once but under ten times. This chain uses TRBV12-3 or TRBV12-4 with TRBJ2-5; TRBD2 agrees at 8 bases. The trim removed 4 bases at V and 1 base at J, leaving 5 bases unmatched. The CDR3 length is 15 residues. CDR3 DNA sequence: TGTGCCAGCAGTTCCAAGCGGGGGAGCCAAGAGACCCAGTACTTC. Protein: CASSSKRGSQETQYF.

This chain joins TRBV20-1 and TRBJ1-1; D is unclear. The germline gives CDR1 DFQATT, CDR2 SNEGSKA (reference sequence). The CDR3 is made up of 14 amino acids. Deletions cut 0 bases from V and 1 base from J, with 9 bases between. The CDR3 sequence: CSARDFRKNTEAFF. The CDR3 DNA reads TGCAGTGCTAGAGATTTCCGTAAGAACACTGAAGCTTTCTTT.

The CDR3 reads CASSHLTAGAQTQYF. The CDR3, as DNA: TGTGCCAGCAGCCATCTCACGGCAGGGGCTCAGACCCAGTACTTC. The chain joins TRBV28 to TRBJ2-5, with D possibly being TRBD1 (6 bases). CDR1 is MDHEN and CDR2 is SYDVKM in the germline V gene. V was shortened by 6 bases and J by 6 bases, with 20 bases between the two germline ends. The CDR3 contains 15 residues.

The chain recombines TRBV14 with TRBJ2-3; TRBD1 matches 10 bases. Trimming cost V 4 bases and J 6 bases; bases outside gene matches: 7. The CDR3 is made up of 15 amino acids. Germline CDR1 is SGHDN and CDR2 is FVKESK. The CDR3 spells CASSPDRGEGDTQYF. The DNA of the CDR3 is TGTGCCAGCAGCCCGGACAGGGGGGAAGGGGATACGCAGTATTTT.

This clonotype was detected only a few times. As DNA, the CDR3 is TGTGCCAGCAGCCCACAGGCTCTGCGTACCTACAATGAGCAGTTCTTC. Encoded protein: CASSPQALRTYNEQFF. The rearrangement links TRBV9 to TRBJ2-1; a possible D gene is TRBD1 (5 bases). Germline V gene lookup returns CDR1 SGDLS and CDR2 YYNGEE. V shed 4 bases and J shed 2 bases, with 16 bases lying between them. The CDR3 consists of 16 residues.

Regarding this clonotype: An end of the junction does not agree with germline; a read error may underlie this. The chain has TRBV18 and TRBJ1-2, with TRBD1 matching 7 bases. The CDR3 loop spans 15 amino acids. Germline CDR1 is KGHSH and CDR2 is LQKENI. CDR3 sequence reads: CACSLDRQGLYGYTF. CDR3 sequence (DNA): TGTGCCTGCTCACTCGACCGACAGGGTCTCTATGGCTACACCTTC.

This clonotype has just a few counts. The V gene is TRBV27, the J gene TRBJ1-2; tentative D call: TRBD1 (5 bases). Germline loops: CDR1 MNHEY, CDR2 SMNVEV (reference sequence). With 5 bases removed from V and 3 bases from J, the gap between germline ends came to 19 bases. CDR3 length equals 16 residues. The CDR3 DNA reads as TGTGCCAGCAGTCTAGATGCGAGGGGTAGGGACTATGGCTACACCTTC. It encodes CASSLDARGRDYGYTF.

This clonotype has just one count. This sequence joins TRBV28 and TRBJ2-3; TRBD2 agrees at 11 bases. Losses at the gene ends were 7 bases for V and 6 bases for J; bases not matched to a gene: 12. Germline assignment: CDR1 MDHEN and CDR2 SYDVKM. The length of the CDR3 is 16 residues. The CDR3 DNA reads as TGTGCCAGCAACTTGCCCCTAGCGGGGGGTGCGGATACGCAGTATTTT. Protein product: CASNLPLAGGADTQYF.

The chain uses TRBV27 and TRBJ2-5; D unresolved. With 3 bases removed from V and 5 bases from J, the gap between germline ends came to 19 bases. This CDR3 comprises 16 residues. CDR1 and CDR2 from the germline V gene are MNHEY and SMNVEV (reference sequence). CDR3 in DNA: TGTGCCAGCAGTTTCTCCTCATCTCCCGTGATCGAGACCCAGTACTTC. This gives the protein CASSFSSSPVIETQYF.

V is TRBV20-1 and J is TRBJ1-1; unclear D gene. Germline V gene data show CDR1 as DFQATT and CDR2 as SNEGSKA (reference sequence). The CDR3 loop spans 13 amino acids. V dropped 2 bases and J dropped 2 bases, with 9 bases sitting between them. The CDR3 nucleotides read TGCAGTGCTAGACAGGAGTTTAACACTGAAGCTTTCTTT. Translation gives CSARQEFNTEAFF.

The chain employs TRBV20-1 and TRBJ1-5, with D maybe TRBD1 (5 bases). Trimming left V 6 bases short and J 6 bases short, with 15 bases between. The CDR3 is made up of 13 amino acids. Germline CDR1 and CDR2: DFQATT and SNEGSKA (reference sequence). CDR3 sequence: CSARTGVLQPQHF. CDR3 nucleotides: TGCAGTGCCAGGACGGGGGTTCTTCAGCCCCAGCATTTT.

The chain combines TRBV27 with TRBJ1-4, with unresolved D. The CDR3 sequence is 12 residues long. CDR1 is MNHEY and CDR2 is SMNVEV in the germline V gene (reference sequence). Trimming took 7 bases from V and 4 from J, leaving 7 bases between them. The CDR3 spells CASKNFNEKLFF. Here the CDR3 DNA reads TGTGCCAGCAAAAACTTTAATGAAAAACTGTTTTTT.

This clonotype has more than one count but fewer than ten. This chain links TRBV9 with TRBJ1-6; 11 bases map to TRBD1. Germline-derived CDR1 and CDR2 are SGDLS and YYNGEE. This CDR3 spans 13 amino acids. V gave up 8 bases and J gave up 9 bases; unmatched junction bases: 4. CDR3 nucleotides: TGTGCCAGTGGGACAGGGGGAAGTTCACCCCTCCACTTT. Translated, it gives CASGTGGSSPLHF.

The J gene is TRBJ2-3, the V gene TRBV28, with no clear D. Trimming cost V 4 bases and J 2 bases, with 16 bases left between them. The CDR3 is 16 amino acids. Looked up from germline, CDR1 is MDHEN and CDR2 is SYDVKM. The chain's CDR3 is CASSSRLYRPTDTQYF. The CDR3 nucleotides are TGTGCCAGCAGTTCGCGGCTCTACCGGCCCACAGATACGCAGTATTTT.

This chain uses TRBV6-5 with TRBJ1-2; TRBD1 agrees at 7 bases. The CDR3 contains 11 residues. Germline V gene sequence: CDR1 MNHEY, CDR2 SVGAGI. Trimming at V came to 4 bases and at J to 7 bases, leaving 0 bases not matched to a gene. The CDR3 spells CASSWTGGYTF. The CDR3 DNA reads as TGTGCCAGCAGTTGGACAGGTGGCTACACCTTC.

The chain joins TRBV20-1 to TRBJ2-1; unclear D gene. V gave up 3 bases and J gave up 4 bases, with 10 bases separating them. CDR1 and CDR2 from the germline V gene are DFQATT and SNEGSKA (reference sequence). CDR3 length: 13 residues. CDR3 DNA: TGCAGTGCTAGTGATACGTATTACAATGAGCAGTTCTTC. It codes for CSASDTYYNEQFF.

V usage is TRBV5-5 and J usage is TRBJ1-5, with TRBD1 matching over 7 bases. CDR1 is SGHKS, CDR2 YYEKEE, per germline (reference sequence). J lost 7 bases, V lost 5 bases, and 12 bases had no gene match. The CDR3 length is 15 residues. The CDR3 region has the DNA TGTGCCAGCAGTTCCGGGACAGTAAGAAGACAGCCCCAGCATTTT. This gives the protein CASSSGTVRRQPQHF.

This rearrangement joins TRBV9 to TRBJ2-5; either TRBD1 or TRBD2 may supply D (6 bases each). This CDR3 has 16 residues. CDR1 and CDR2 (germline): SGDLS, YYNGEE. Trimming took 0 bases from V and 3 from J, leaving 15 bases between them. The CDR3 loop is CASSVGLLGGEETQYF. The DNA for the CDR3 is TGTGCCAGCAGCGTAGGTCTTCTGGGGGGCGAAGAGACCCAGTACTTC.

The genes are TRBV6-6 and TRBJ2-1; 9 bases map to TRBD2. CDR3 size: 15 residues. V dropped 2 bases and J dropped 9; count of bases not matched to a gene: 8. Germline V gives CDR1 MNHNY, CDR2 SVGAGI (reference sequence). The CDR3 DNA follows: TGTGCCAGCAGTTACCCCAGCGGGGGGCCGCCTGAGCAGTTCTTC. Its protein product is CASSYPSGGPPEQFF.

This chain links TRBV12-5 with TRBJ2-1; the D call may be TRBD1 or TRBD2 (5 bases each). This CDR3 has 15 amino acids. The germline gives CDR1 LGHNT, CDR2 FRNRAP. Trimming took off 5 bases at V and 8 bases at J, with 19 bases between the two ends. This CDR3 is CASGGPGAVTDEQFF. The CDR3, as DNA: TGTGCTAGTGGTGGCCCCGGGGCGGTAACCGATGAGCAGTTCTTC.